This TCR beta chain was profiled in a study of T cell responses to AZD1222 COVID-19 vaccine (dated by TCRdb to 2020 to 2022). Looking at the study overall: A total of 230 to 250 trial participants underwent TCR sequencing, of whom about 210 had received two doses of AZD1222 and some 25 had received two doses of the MenACWY control vaccine. Enrollment into the trials was organized by age into subgroups of 18-55, 56-69 and 70-plus years, and those subgroups contained roughly 150, 30 and 60 TCR-sequenced participants, respectively.

CDR1 MNHEY and CDR2 SMNVEV were looked up in the germline V gene (reference sequence). The CDR3 spans 14 residues, from the cysteine through the phenylalanine. Only CDR3 DNA is held: 42 bases, read in frame from base 1. Broader findings and caveats from the paper: No day 14 peak-response samples were available, so repertoires were characterized only after the peak T cell response. After two AZD1222 doses, spike-specific TCR breadth and depth were significantly higher than at day 0 and than in MenACWY recipients. Reportedly, close to half of the unique spike-specific TCRs recognized epitopes lying outside the regions that are mutated in the B.1.351 and B.1.1.7 variants. The whole spike protein was spanned by vaccine-associated CD4 TCRs, and dominant responses were seen in regions 160-218 and 743-854. Participants were mostly white British, with more females than males. The authors suggested clonal diversity may have been underestimated. Only 5 to 7 AZD1222 recipients were SARS-CoV-2 seropositive at baseline, limiting conclusions about previously exposed vaccinees. The 56-69-year group was small, and its depth increase did not reach significance, likely because of low power.

Explained via the paper, the time point label denotes: baseline before first vaccination. This specimen's treatment or condition label, per the study, means: meningococcal conjugate vaccine given as trial control. Vaccinee samples came from UK trials COV001 and COV002, including a single-blind randomized controlled phase 2/3 trial of AZD1222 (ChAdOx1 nCoV-19) in healthy adults. For TCRbeta chain sequencing, PBMC samples were collected from trial participants at day 0 and at day 28 after the second dose. The CDR3 regions of human TCRbeta chains were subjected to immunosequencing. The paper's processing steps were these. Repertoire TCRs were matched against a reference library of SARS-CoV-2-specific TCRs generated with the MIRA antigen-specificity platform. Breadth was defined as the fraction of unique TCRs that were SARS-CoV-2-associated. Depth was defined as the fraction of total T cells that were SARS-CoV-2-associated. Using the MIRA data, each spike-specific TCR was mapped to the spike region that the TCR reacts to and placed in a CD4 or CD8 class. Log10-transformed breadth and depth values were compared by one-way ANOVA with Sidak's multiple comparisons tests. Drawn from immuneACCESS, this table holds only the in-frame rearrangements with V and J called that TCRdb kept. Clones are partly lost; checked studies trace under half to an unresolved V gene and leave the rest unexplained. V, J and clone size reflect that table, while D and trimming were determined from the DNA. The sample table lists under 200,000 clones, around 87% of them with a count of one. Of the sample, 2.5% to 3% falls within the top ten clones.

A word on this clone: Its specific antigen is unknown. One end of the junction fails to match germline, which may point to a read error.

The sequenced sample was peripheral blood, obtained on day 0 of MenACWY control vaccination. This TCR derives from an adult in good health. This sequence uses TRBV27 and TRBJ2-7; the D gene remains uncertain. The bases are TGTGCTAGCAGTTTATCGAGAAAGAACTACGAGCAGTACTTC. Its product reads: CASSLSRKNYEQYF.